This is a list of T cell receptor beta chains from one sample in a study of blood T cell repertoires in COVID-19. Assay: immunoSEQ multiplex PCR; the TCRdb copy retains only in-frame clones and omits some. This sample has 90,000 to 120,000 clones, with about four fifths found just once. The source material was peripheral blood. These receptors were obtained from an elderly woman with active or convalescent COVID-19. CDR3s include the opening cysteine and the closing phenylalanine or tryptophan. Each record gives: clone size, V gene, D gene, J gene, CDR3 protein, CDR3 DNA. D genes are given only for firm matches. The size of a clone is reported for some rows only, either as once, few or many, or as a class for expanded clones.

abundance: NA
v_gene: TRBV6-5
d_gene: NA
j_gene: TRBJ1-2
CDR3aa: CASSYSASGAYGYTF
CDR3nt: TGTGCCAGCAGTTACTCGGCGTCAGGGGCTTATGGCTACACCTTC

abundance: NA
v_gene: TRBV5-6
d_gene: NA
j_gene: TRBJ2-5
CDR3aa: CASSPLVTGQETQYF
CDR3nt: TGTGCCAGCAGCCCCCTGGTGACAGGCCAAGAGACCCAGTACTTC

abundance: NA
v_gene: TRBV7-2
d_gene: NA
j_gene: TRBJ1-1
CDR3aa: CASSLLSGFGTEAFF
CDR3nt: TGTGCCAGCAGCTTATTATCCGGGTTTGGGACTGAAGCTTTCTTT

abundance: NA
v_gene: TRBV7-2
d_gene: NA
j_gene: TRBJ1-4
CDR3aa: CASTWGGNDEKLFF
CDR3nt: TGTGCCAGCACCTGGGGGGGAAATGATGAAAAACTGTTTTTT

abundance: NA
v_gene: TRBV20-1
d_gene: NA
j_gene: TRBJ1-6
CDR3aa: CSAAGNSPLHF
CDR3nt: TGCAGTGCCGCCGGGAATTCACCCCTCCACTTT

abundance: NA
v_gene: TRBV5-6
d_gene: NA
j_gene: TRBJ1-3
CDR3aa: CASSLSAGGGNTIYF
CDR3nt: TGTGCCAGCAGCTTGTCGGCCGGCGGGGGAAACACCATATATTTT

abundance: NA
v_gene: TRBV15
d_gene: TRBD1
j_gene: TRBJ1-1
CDR3aa: CATSRGGGSGVDTEAFF
CDR3nt: TGTGCCACCAGCAGAGGAGGGGGCAGTGGAGTAGACACTGAAGCTTTCTTT

abundance: NA
v_gene: TRBV28
d_gene: TRBD1
j_gene: TRBJ1-2
CDR3aa: CASTLGGRSLFTF
CDR3nt: TGTGCCAGCACCTTAGGGGGCAGGTCGCTTTTCACCTTC

abundance: NA
v_gene: TRBV2
d_gene: NA
j_gene: TRBJ2-3
CDR3aa: CASTRQTSTDTQYF
CDR3nt: TGTGCCAGCACACGACAGACTAGCACAGATACGCAGTATTTT

abundance: NA
v_gene: TRBV10-3
d_gene: NA
j_gene: TRBJ2-5
CDR3aa: CAIAGRGETQYF
CDR3nt: TGTGCCATCGCCGGGAGAGGGGAGACCCAGTACTTC

abundance: NA
v_gene: TRBV3-1/TRBV3-2
d_gene: NA
j_gene: TRBJ1-2
CDR3aa: CASSQGPSNGYTF
CDR3nt: TGTGCCAGCAGCCAAGGGCCATCAAATGGCTACACCTTC

abundance: NA
v_gene: TRBV19
d_gene: TRBD1
j_gene: TRBJ1-1
CDR3aa: CASSGTGITEAFF
CDR3nt: TGTGCCAGTTCAGGGACAGGGATCACTGAAGCTTTCTTT

abundance: NA
v_gene: TRBV6-6
d_gene: TRBD2
j_gene: TRBJ2-7
CDR3aa: CASSYSSGANEQYF
CDR3nt: TGTGCCAGCAGTTACTCGAGCGGGGCCAACGAGCAGTACTTC

abundance: few
v_gene: TRBV5-6
d_gene: TRBD2
j_gene: TRBJ2-3
CDR3aa: CASSSLAGGTDTQYF
CDR3nt: TGTGCCAGCAGCTCCCTAGCGGGAGGGACAGATACGCAGTATTTT

abundance: NA
v_gene: TRBV7-9
d_gene: NA
j_gene: TRBJ1-1
CDR3aa: CASSRTDEAFF
CDR3nt: TGTGCCAGCAGCAGGACTGATGAAGCTTTCTTT

abundance: few
v_gene: TRBV6-2/TRBV6-3
d_gene: TRBD1
j_gene: TRBJ1-5
CDR3aa: CASSRTGQYSNQPQHF
CDR3nt: TGTGCCAGCAGTCGGACAGGGCAATATAGCAATCAGCCCCAGCATTTT

abundance: NA
v_gene: TRBV24-1
d_gene: TRBD2
j_gene: TRBJ2-1
CDR3aa: CATSDLAAQLNEQFF
CDR3nt: TGTGCCACCAGTGACCTAGCGGCTCAGCTTAATGAGCAGTTCTTC

abundance: NA
v_gene: TRBV19
d_gene: TRBD2
j_gene: TRBJ2-1
CDR3aa: CASSIDPPTSGRINNEQFF
CDR3nt: TGTGCCAGTAGTATAGATCCGCCGACTAGCGGGAGGATCAACAATGAGCAGTTCTTC

abundance: NA
v_gene: TRBV10-3
d_gene: TRBD1
j_gene: TRBJ2-5
CDR3aa: CASLGGQGASETQYF
CDR3nt: TGTGCCTCCCTAGGGGGACAGGGGGCAAGTGAGACCCAGTACTTC

abundance: NA
v_gene: TRBV19
d_gene: NA
j_gene: TRBJ1-4
CDR3aa: CASTYRDGLNEKLFF
CDR3nt: TGTGCCAGTACCTACCGGGATGGCCTTAATGAAAAACTGTTTTTT

abundance: NA
v_gene: TRBV10-3
d_gene: TRBD1
j_gene: TRBJ1-1
CDR3aa: CAISESRGQGIAEAFF
CDR3nt: TGTGCCATCAGTGAGTCGCGGGGACAGGGGATCGCTGAAGCTTTCTTT

abundance: NA
v_gene: TRBV9
d_gene: NA
j_gene: TRBJ2-3
CDR3aa: CASSVSGQSTDTQYF
CDR3nt: TGTGCCAGCAGCGTGTCAGGACAGAGCACAGATACGCAGTATTTT

abundance: NA
v_gene: TRBV7-2
d_gene: TRBD1
j_gene: TRBJ1-4
CDR3aa: CASSSMDRENEKLFF
CDR3nt: TGTGCCAGCAGCTCAATGGACAGGGAAAATGAAAAACTGTTTTTT

abundance: NA
v_gene: TRBV6-5
d_gene: TRBD1
j_gene: TRBJ2-5
CDR3aa: CASRRDRLKETQYF
CDR3nt: TGTGCCAGCAGACGGGACAGGCTGAAAGAGACCCAGTACTTC

abundance: few
v_gene: TRBV2
d_gene: NA
j_gene: TRBJ2-4
CDR3aa: CASSPPTVIQYF
CDR3nt: TGTGCCAGCAGTCCCCCGACAGTCATTCAGTACTTC

abundance: NA
v_gene: TRBV11-2
d_gene: TRBD2
j_gene: TRBJ2-1
CDR3aa: CASSLKLAGPYNEQFF
CDR3nt: TGTGCCAGCAGCTTAAAACTAGCGGGCCCCTACAATGAGCAGTTCTTC

abundance: NA
v_gene: TRBV5-4
d_gene: NA
j_gene: TRBJ1-2
CDR3aa: CASTGARNNYGYTF
CDR3nt: TGTGCCAGCACAGGGGCCCGGAATAACTATGGCTACACCTTC

abundance: NA
v_gene: TRBV5-6
d_gene: NA
j_gene: TRBJ1-6
CDR3aa: CASRIQGDPYNSPLHF
CDR3nt: TGTGCCAGCAGGATACAGGGAGATCCCTATAATTCACCCCTCCACTTT

abundance: NA
v_gene: TRBV5-1
d_gene: NA
j_gene: TRBJ1-4
CDR3aa: CASSFGSNEKLFF
CDR3nt: TGCGCCAGCAGCTTCGGGAGTAATGAAAAACTGTTTTTT

abundance: NA
v_gene: TRBV19
d_gene: TRBD1
j_gene: TRBJ2-5
CDR3aa: CASSQDRGRVETQYF
CDR3nt: TGTGCCAGTAGTCAAGACAGGGGGCGAGTTGAGACCCAGTACTTC

abundance: NA
v_gene: TRBV28
d_gene: NA
j_gene: TRBJ1-2
CDR3aa: CASSSAYIVNYTF
CDR3nt: TGTGCCAGCAGTTCCGCGTATATCGTAAACTACACCTTC

abundance: NA
v_gene: TRBV4-1
d_gene: NA
j_gene: TRBJ1-1
CDR3aa: CASSQGHSMNTEAFF
CDR3nt: TGCGCCAGCAGCCAAGGTCACAGCATGAACACTGAAGCTTTCTTT

abundance: NA
v_gene: TRBV28
d_gene: TRBD1
j_gene: TRBJ1-2
CDR3aa: CASSLGTGRIHGYTF
CDR3nt: TGTGCCAGCAGTTTAGGGACAGGGAGGATCCATGGCTACACCTTC

abundance: NA
v_gene: TRBV11-1
d_gene: TRBD1
j_gene: TRBJ1-1
CDR3aa: CASGLGQGETEAFF
CDR3nt: TGTGCCAGCGGGCTAGGACAGGGCGAGACTGAAGCTTTCTTT

abundance: NA
v_gene: TRBV5-6
d_gene: NA
j_gene: TRBJ1-3
CDR3aa: CASSLDPRSGNTIYF
CDR3nt: TGTGCCAGCAGCTTGGACCCCCGGTCTGGAAACACCATATATTTT

abundance: few
v_gene: TRBV29-1
d_gene: TRBD2
j_gene: TRBJ2-7
CDR3aa: CSVLAGGRGGQYF
CDR3nt: TGCAGCGTCTTAGCGGGAGGCCGGGGTGGGCAGTACTTC

abundance: NA
v_gene: TRBV3-1/TRBV3-2
d_gene: TRBD1
j_gene: TRBJ1-2
CDR3aa: CASSPETGWYGYTF
CDR3nt: TGTGCCAGCAGCCCGGAGACAGGGTGGTATGGCTACACCTTC

abundance: NA
v_gene: TRBV5-6
d_gene: NA
j_gene: TRBJ2-3
CDR3aa: CASSLVRLGADTDTQYF
CDR3nt: TGTGCCAGCAGCTTGGTAAGGTTAGGAGCGGACACAGATACGCAGTATTTT

abundance: NA
v_gene: TRBV5-6
d_gene: TRBD1
j_gene: TRBJ2-2
CDR3aa: CASSLAGLRTGTTGELFF
CDR3nt: TGTGCCAGCAGCTTGGCTGGGTTGAGGACAGGGACAACCGGGGAGCTGTTTTTT

abundance: NA
v_gene: TRBV20-1
d_gene: NA
j_gene: TRBJ1-1
CDR3aa: CSASDPRQSNTEAFF
CDR3nt: TGCAGTGCTAGTGACCCCCGACAGTCGAACACTGAAGCTTTCTTT

abundance: NA
v_gene: TRBV25-1
d_gene: TRBD1
j_gene: TRBJ2-7
CDR3aa: CASSEAGGSYEQYF
CDR3nt: TGTGCCAGCAGTGAGGCAGGGGGCAGCTACGAGCAGTACTTC

abundance: few
v_gene: TRBV7-3
d_gene: NA
j_gene: TRBJ2-2
CDR3aa: CASSLMTAANTGELFF
CDR3nt: TGTGCCAGCAGCTTAATGACAGCAGCGAACACCGGGGAGCTGTTTTTT

abundance: NA
v_gene: TRBV29-1
d_gene: NA
j_gene: TRBJ2-1
CDR3aa: CSRGAQYNEQFF
CDR3nt: TGCAGCCGGGGGGCGCAGTACAATGAGCAGTTCTTC

abundance: NA
v_gene: TRBV11-3
d_gene: TRBD2
j_gene: TRBJ2-2
CDR3aa: CASSWTSATGELFF
CDR3nt: TGTGCCAGCAGCTGGACTAGCGCCACCGGGGAGCTGTTTTTT

abundance: NA
v_gene: TRBV14
d_gene: TRBD1
j_gene: TRBJ2-1
CDR3aa: CASSHAPGQGPYNEQFF
CDR3nt: TGTGCCAGCAGCCACGCCCCCGGACAGGGGCCCTACAATGAGCAGTTCTTC

abundance: NA
v_gene: TRBV7-6
d_gene: TRBD2
j_gene: TRBJ2-6
CDR3aa: CASSPGGASSGANVLTF
CDR3nt: TGTGCCAGCAGCCCCGGGGGGGCGAGCTCTGGGGCCAACGTCCTGACTTTC